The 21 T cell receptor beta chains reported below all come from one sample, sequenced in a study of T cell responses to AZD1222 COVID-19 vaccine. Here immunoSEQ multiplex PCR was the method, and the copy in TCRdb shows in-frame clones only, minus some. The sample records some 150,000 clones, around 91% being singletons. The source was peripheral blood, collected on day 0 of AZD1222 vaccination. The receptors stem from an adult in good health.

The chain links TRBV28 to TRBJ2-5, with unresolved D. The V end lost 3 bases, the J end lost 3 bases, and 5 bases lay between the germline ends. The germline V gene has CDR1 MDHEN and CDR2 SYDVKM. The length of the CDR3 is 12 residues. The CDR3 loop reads CASSFTKETQYF. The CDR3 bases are TGTGCCAGCAGTTTCACTAAAGAGACCCAGTACTTC. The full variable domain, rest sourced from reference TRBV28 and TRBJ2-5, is DVKVTQSSRYLVKRTGEKVFLECVQDMDHENMFWYRQDPGLGLRLIYFSYDVKMKEKGDIPEGYSVSREKKERFSLILESASTNQTSMYLCASSFTKETQYFGPGTRLLVL.

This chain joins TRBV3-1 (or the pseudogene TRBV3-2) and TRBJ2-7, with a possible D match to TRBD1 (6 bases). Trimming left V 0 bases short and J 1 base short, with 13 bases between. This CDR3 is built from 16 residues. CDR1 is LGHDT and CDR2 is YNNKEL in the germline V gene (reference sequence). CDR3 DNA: TGTGCCAGCAGCCAAGATCAGGGGTACTCTTCCTACGAGCAGTACTTC. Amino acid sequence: CASSQDQGYSSYEQYF.

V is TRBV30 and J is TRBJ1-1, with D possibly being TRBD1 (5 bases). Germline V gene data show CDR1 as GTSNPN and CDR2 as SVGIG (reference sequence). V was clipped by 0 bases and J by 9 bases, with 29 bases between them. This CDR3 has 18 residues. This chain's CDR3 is CAWSVRVFNGTVSLKAFF. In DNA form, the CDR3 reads TGTGCCTGGAGTGTACGGGTCTTTAACGGGACGGTGTCATTAAAAGCTTTCTTT.

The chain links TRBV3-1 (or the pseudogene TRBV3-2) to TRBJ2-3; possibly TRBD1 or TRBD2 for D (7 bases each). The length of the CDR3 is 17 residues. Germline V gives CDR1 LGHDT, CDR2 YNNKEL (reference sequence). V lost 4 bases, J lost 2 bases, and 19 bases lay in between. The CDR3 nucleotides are TGTGCCAGCAGCCTGCGCGGGGGCAGGGGGTCCACAGATACGCAGTATTTT. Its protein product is CASSLRGGRGSTDTQYF.

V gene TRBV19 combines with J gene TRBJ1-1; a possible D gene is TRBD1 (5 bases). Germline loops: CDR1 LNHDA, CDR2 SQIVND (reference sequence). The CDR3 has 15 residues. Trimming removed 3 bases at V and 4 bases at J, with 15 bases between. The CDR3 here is CASSIWSGGSTEAFF. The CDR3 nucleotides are TGTGCCAGTAGTATCTGGAGCGGGGGGAGCACTGAAGCTTTCTTT.

For the CDR3, the DNA is TGTGCCAGCAGTCAGATCGAGGGGTACGGGGCCAACGTCCTGACTTTC. Translated: CASSQIEGYGANVLTF. The chain is built from TRBV6-2 or TRBV6-3 and TRBJ2-6; D may match TRBD1 or TRBD2 (5 bases each). This CDR3 is 16 amino acids long. The germline V and J ends were trimmed by 5 bases and 4 bases, with 15 bases remaining between them. In germline, CDR1 is MNHEY, CDR2 SVGEGT.

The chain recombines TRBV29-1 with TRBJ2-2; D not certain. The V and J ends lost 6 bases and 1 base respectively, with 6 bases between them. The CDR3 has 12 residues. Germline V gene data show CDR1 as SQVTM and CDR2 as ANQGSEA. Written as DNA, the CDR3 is TGCAGCGTCCCTCTGAACACCGGGGAGCTGTTTTTT. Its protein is CSVPLNTGELFF.

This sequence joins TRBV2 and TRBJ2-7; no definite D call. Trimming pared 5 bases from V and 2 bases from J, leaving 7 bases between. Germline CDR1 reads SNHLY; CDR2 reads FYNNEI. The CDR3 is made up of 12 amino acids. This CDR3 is CASSSIPYEQYF. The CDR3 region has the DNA TGTGCCAGCAGTTCGATACCCTACGAGCAGTACTTC.

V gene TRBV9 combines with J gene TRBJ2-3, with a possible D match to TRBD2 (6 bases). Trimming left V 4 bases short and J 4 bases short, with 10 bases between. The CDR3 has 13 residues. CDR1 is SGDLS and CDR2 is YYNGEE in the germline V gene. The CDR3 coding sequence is TGTGCCAGCAGCCCATGGGGGGCAGATACGCAGTATTTT. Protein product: CASSPWGADTQYF.

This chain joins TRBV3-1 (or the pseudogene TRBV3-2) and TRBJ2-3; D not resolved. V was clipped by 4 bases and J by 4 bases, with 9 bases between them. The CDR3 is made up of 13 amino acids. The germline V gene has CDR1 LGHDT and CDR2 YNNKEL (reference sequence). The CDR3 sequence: CASSPYDPDTQYF. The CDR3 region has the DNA TGTGCCAGCAGCCCATATGACCCAGATACGCAGTATTTT.

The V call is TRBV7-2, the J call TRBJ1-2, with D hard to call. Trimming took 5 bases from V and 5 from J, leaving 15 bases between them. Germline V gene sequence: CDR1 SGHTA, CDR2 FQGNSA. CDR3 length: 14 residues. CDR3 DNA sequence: TGTGCCAGCAGCCTCGAACCAGCTGGGTATGGCTACACCTTC. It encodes CASSLEPAGYGYTF.

Here the CDR3 DNA reads TGTGCCAGCAGCTTCGACAGCCCTAACACCGGGGAGCTGTTTTTT. Translated: CASSFDSPNTGELFF. This chain joins TRBV5-4 and TRBJ2-2; possibly TRBD1 for D (5 bases). Per germline, CDR1 SGHNT and CDR2 YYREEE (reference sequence). Trimming pared 2 bases from V and 2 bases from J, leaving 10 bases between. The CDR3 totals 15 residues.

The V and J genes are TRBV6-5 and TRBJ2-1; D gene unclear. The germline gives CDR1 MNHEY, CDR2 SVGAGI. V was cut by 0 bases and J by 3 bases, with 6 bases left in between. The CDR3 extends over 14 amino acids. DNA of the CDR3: TGTGCCAGCAGTTACTCGGGAAACTACAATGAGCAGTTCTTC. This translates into CASSYSGNYNEQFF.

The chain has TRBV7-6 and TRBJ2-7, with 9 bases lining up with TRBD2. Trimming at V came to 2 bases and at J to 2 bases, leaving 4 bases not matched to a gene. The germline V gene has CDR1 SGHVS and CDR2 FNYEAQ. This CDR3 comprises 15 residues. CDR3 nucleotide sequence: TGTGCCAGCAGCTTATTAGCGGGAGAGGCCTACGAGCAGTACTTC. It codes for CASSLLAGEAYEQYF.

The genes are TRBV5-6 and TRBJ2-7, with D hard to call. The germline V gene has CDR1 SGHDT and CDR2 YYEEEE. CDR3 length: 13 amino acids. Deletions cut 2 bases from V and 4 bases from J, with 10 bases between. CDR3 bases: TGTGCCAGCAGCTTCGGCCAGTCATACGAGCAGTACTTC. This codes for CASSFGQSYEQYF.

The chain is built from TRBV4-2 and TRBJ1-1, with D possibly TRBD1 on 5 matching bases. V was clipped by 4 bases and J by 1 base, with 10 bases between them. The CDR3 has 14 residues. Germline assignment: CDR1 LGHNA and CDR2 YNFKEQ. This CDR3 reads CASSRGLQNTEAFF. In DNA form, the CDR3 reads TGTGCCAGCAGCCGGGGACTGCAGAACACTGAAGCTTTCTTT.

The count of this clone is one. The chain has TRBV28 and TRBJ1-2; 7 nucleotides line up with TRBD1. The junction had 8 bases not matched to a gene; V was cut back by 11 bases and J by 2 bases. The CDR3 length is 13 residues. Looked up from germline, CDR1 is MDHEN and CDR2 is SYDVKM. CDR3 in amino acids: CAVNLDRNYGYTF. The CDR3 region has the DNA TGTGCCGTAAACTTGGACAGGAACTATGGCTACACCTTC.

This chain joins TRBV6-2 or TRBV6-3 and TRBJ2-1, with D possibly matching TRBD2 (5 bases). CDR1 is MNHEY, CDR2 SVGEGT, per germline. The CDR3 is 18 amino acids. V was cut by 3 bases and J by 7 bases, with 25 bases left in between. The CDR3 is CASSYNPIVPGKRNEQFF. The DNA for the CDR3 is TGTGCCAGCAGTTATAACCCAATCGTCCCGGGGAAGAGAAATGAGCAGTTCTTC.

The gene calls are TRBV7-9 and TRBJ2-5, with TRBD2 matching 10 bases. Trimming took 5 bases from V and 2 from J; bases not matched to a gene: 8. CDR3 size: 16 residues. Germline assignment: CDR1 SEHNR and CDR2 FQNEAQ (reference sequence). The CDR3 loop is CASSLGETSGQETQYF. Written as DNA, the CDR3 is TGTGCCAGCAGCCTAGGGGAGACTAGCGGGCAAGAGACCCAGTACTTC.

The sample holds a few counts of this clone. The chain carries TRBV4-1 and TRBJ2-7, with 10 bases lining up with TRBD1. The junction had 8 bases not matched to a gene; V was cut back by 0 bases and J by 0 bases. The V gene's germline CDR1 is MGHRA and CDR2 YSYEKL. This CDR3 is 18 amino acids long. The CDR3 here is CASSQEGTGVLSSYEQYF. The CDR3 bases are TGCGCCAGCAGCCAAGAGGGGACAGGGGTGCTGAGCTCCTACGAGCAGTACTTC.

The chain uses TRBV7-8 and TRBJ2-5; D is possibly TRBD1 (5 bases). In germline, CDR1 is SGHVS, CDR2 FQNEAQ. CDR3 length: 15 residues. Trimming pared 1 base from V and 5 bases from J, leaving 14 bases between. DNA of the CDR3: TGTGCCAGCAGCTTAGTAGGCAGGGCAGGGGAGACCCAGTACTTC. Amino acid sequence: CASSLVGRAGETQYF. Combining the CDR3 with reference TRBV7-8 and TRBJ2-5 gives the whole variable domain GAGVSQSPRYKVAKRGQDVALRCDPISGHVSLFWYQQALGQGPEFLTYFQNEAQLDKSGLPSDRFFAERPEGSVSTLKIQRTQQEDSAVYLCASSLVGRAGETQYFGPGTRLLVL.